The clone carrying this TCR beta chain was recorded at least ten times. Antigen specificity is unknown. Libraries were prepared by immunoSEQ multiplex PCR; TCRdb keeps only in-frame clonotypes and omits some of them. The sample includes about 1.1 million clones, about 80% of them seen just once. The data were taken from a study of shared clonotypes between healthy human individuals. Study overall: Three CD4 naive, three CD4 memory, two CD8 naive and one CD8 memory plate were used per donor.

Partitioning of CD4+ cells yielded a CD45RA+ naive subset and a CD45RA-negative memory subset. V was trimmed by 2 bases and J by 5 bases, leaving 19 bases between them. The CDR3 consists of 17 residues. Germline V gene sequence: CDR1 MGHRA, CDR2 YSYEKL. Broader study findings: Against clonotypes common to all four donors, non-shared ones had lower generation probabilities. Sharing across four donors was highest in naive CD4 (roughly 5%) and lowest in memory CD8 (around 0.4%).

Sequencing input: memory CD4+ T cells from PBMCs. Documented subset: CD45RA-negative fraction. The chain joins TRBV4-1 to TRBJ2-1, with a weak D call TRBD2 (5 bases). The clonotype was recovered from a man aged 18 to 35 in good health. Some clones in this sample may be carry-over from other donors' samples. CDR3 loop: CASSQFQLEEENNEQFF. The CDR3 DNA is TGCGCCAGCAGCCAATTCCAACTAGAAGAGGAGAACAATGAGCAGTTCTTC.